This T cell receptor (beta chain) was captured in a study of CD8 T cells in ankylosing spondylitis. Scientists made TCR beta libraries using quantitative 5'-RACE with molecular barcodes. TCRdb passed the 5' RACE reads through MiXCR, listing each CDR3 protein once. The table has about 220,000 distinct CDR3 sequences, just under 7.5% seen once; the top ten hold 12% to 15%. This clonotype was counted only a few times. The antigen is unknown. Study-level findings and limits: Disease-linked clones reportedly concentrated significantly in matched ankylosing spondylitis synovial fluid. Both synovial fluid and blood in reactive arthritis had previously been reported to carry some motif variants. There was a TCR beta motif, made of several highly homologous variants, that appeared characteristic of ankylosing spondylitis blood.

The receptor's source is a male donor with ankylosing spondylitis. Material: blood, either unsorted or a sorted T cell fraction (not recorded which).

The CDR3 protein is CASRRTRGPLDTQYF. Here the CDR3 DNA reads TGTGCCAGCAGGCGTACTAGGGGACCTTTGGATACGCAGTATTTT. The chain is built from TRBV27 and TRBJ2-3; D tentatively fits TRBD1 or TRBD2 (5 bases each). The ends were cut back, 6 bases at V and 6 bases at J, with 19 bases in the middle. The length of the CDR3 is 15 residues. Per germline, CDR1 MNHEY and CDR2 SMNVEV (reference sequence).